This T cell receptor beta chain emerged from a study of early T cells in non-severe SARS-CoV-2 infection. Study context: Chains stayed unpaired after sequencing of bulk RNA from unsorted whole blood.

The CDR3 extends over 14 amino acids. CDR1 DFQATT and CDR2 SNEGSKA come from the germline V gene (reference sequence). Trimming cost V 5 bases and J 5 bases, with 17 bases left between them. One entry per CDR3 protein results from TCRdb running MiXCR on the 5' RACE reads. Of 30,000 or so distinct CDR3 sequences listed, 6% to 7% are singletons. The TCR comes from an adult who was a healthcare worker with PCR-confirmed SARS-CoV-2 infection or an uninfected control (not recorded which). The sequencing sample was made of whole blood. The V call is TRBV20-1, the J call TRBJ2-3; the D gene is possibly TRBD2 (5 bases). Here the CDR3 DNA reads TGCAGTGCTCGAAAAGTTGGACTTGTAGATACGCAGTATTTT. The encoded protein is CSARKVGLVDTQYF.